The clone carrying this T cell receptor (beta chain) has ten or more counts. Its antigen remains unknown. Samples came from axillary lymph nodes draining the breast cancer. The V gene lost 3 bases and the J gene lost 8 bases, with 4 bases spanning the gap. This CDR3 is built from 11 residues. Germline CDR1 reads KGHDR; CDR2 reads SFDVKD. These data originate in a study of breast tumors, draining lymph nodes, adjacent tissues. The study's findings and limits: The lymph node origin of tumor T cells was framed as consistent with a hypothesis, not demonstrated.

MiXCR, run by TCRdb on the multiplex PCR reads, gives a single entry per CDR3 protein. The profile shows around 130,000 distinct CDR3 sequences, over 25% of them singletons. The receptor was isolated from a female donor with breast cancer. Some clones in this sample may be carry-over from other donors' samples. Sequencing was carried out using axillary lymph node tissue. The rearrangement joins TRBV24-1 to TRBJ2-1; D is unresolved. The CDR3 spells CATSDGDEQFF. The DNA of the CDR3 is TGTGCCACCAGTGATGGGGATGAGCAGTTCTTC.